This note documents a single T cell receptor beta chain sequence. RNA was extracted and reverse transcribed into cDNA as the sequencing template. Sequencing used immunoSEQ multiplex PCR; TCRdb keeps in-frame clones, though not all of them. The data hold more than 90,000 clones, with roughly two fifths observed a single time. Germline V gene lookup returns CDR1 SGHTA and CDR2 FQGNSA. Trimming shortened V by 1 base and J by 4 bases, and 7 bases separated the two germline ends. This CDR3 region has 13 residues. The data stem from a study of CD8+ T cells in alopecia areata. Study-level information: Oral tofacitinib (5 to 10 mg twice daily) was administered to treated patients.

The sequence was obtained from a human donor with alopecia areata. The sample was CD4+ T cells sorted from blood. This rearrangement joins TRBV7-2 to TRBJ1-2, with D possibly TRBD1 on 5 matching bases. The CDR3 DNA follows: TGTGCCAGCAGCTTAGGGGGACCCTATGGCTACACCTTC. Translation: CASSLGGPYGYTF.